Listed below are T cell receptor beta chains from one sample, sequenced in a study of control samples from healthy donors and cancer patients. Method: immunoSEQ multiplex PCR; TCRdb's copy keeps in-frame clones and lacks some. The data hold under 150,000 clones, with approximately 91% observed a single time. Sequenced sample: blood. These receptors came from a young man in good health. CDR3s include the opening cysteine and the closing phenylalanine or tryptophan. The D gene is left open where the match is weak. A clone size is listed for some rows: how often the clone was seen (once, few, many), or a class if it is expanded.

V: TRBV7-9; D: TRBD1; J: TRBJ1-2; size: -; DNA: TGTGCCAGCAGCTTCGGACAGGAGGCAAGTGGCTACACCTTC; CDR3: CASSFGQEASGYTF
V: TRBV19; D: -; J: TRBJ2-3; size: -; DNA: TGTGCCAGTTCAGCGGGTAGCACAGATACGCAGTATTTT; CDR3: CASSAGSTDTQYF
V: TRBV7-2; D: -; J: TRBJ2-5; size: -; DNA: TGTGCCAGCAGCTTAGGCAGGGCTCTCGAGACCCAGTACTTC; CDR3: CASSLGRALETQYF
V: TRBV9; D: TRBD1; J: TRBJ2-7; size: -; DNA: TGTGCCAGCAGCCCTCGAGCCGGGACAGGGCCCTACGAGCAGTACTTC; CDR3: CASSPRAGTGPYEQYF
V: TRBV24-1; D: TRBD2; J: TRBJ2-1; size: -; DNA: TGTGCCACCAGTGATCGTTCCGGGACTAGCGGGAGAGCCCCCCTCGATGAGCAGTTCTTC; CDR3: CATSDRSGTSGRAPLDEQFF
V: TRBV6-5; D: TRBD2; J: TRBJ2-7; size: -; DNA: TGTGCCAGCAGTTTGAGGGAGGGGTACGAGCAGTACTTC; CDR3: CASSLREGYEQYF
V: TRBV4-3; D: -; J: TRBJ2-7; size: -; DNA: TGCGCCAGCAGCCAAGACACCGATATTAGCGGCTCCTACGAGCAGTACTTC; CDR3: CASSQDTDISGSYEQYF
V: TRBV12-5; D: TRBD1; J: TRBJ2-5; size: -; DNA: TGTGCTAGTGGCCCGGGACAGGGGTCCGAGACCCAGTACTTC; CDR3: CASGPGQGSETQYF
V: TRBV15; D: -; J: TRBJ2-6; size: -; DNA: TGTGCCACCAGCAGAGGACGAGCGGGCCGTTCTGGGGCCAACGTCCTGACTTTC; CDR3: CATSRGRAGRSGANVLTF
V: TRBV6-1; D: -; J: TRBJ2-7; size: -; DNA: TGTGCCAGCAGTGAAACGCAGGGGATTAGTACGTACTTC; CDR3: CASSETQGISTYF
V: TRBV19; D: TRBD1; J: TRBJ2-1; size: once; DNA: TGTGCCAGTAGGAGAGACGGGGGGACAGGGATCCTTCACAATGAGCAGTTCTTC; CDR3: CASRRDGGTGILHNEQFF
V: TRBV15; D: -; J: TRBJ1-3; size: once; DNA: TGTGCCACCAGCAGAGCGTCGGCTGGAAACACCATATATTTT; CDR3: CATSRASAGNTIYF
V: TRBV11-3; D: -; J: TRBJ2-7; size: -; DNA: TGTGCCAGCAGCCCGGGGGCGTGGGAGCAGTACTTC; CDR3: CASSPGAWEQYF
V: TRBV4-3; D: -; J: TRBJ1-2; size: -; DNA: TGCGCCAGCAGCCGAAACACCGGGACGGACTATGGCTACACCTTC; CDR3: CASSRNTGTDYGYTF
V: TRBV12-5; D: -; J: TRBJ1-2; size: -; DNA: TGTGCTAGTGCCAACCGGTCCAGGGTTCAGGGCTACACCTTC; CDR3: CASANRSRVQGYTF
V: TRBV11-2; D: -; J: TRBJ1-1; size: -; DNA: TGTGCCAGCAGCTTAGGGGGGGAAATAGAGGACACTGAAGCTTTCTTT; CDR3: CASSLGGEIEDTEAFF
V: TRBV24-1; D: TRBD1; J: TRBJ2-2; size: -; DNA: TGTGCCACCAGTGATAGGGGACAGGTCAGAAATACCGGGGAGCTGTTTTTT; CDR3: CATSDRGQVRNTGELFF
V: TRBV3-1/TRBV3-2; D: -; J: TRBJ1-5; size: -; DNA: TGTGCCAGCAGCCAAGATCGGGGGGGTGGTCAGCCCCAGCATTTT; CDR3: CASSQDRGGGQPQHF
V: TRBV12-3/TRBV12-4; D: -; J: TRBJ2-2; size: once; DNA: TGTGCCAGCAATGACAGGTCCGGGGAGCTGTTTTTT; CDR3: CASNDRSGELFF
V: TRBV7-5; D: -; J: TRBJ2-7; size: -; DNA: TGTGCCAGAAGCTTAGCGGTTCTTTTGTGGGACAGGGTCTACGAGCAGTACTTC; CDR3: CARSLAVLLWDRVYEQYF
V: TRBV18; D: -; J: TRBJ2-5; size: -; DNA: TGTGCCAGCTCAACGGGTGGGGAGACCCAGTACTTC; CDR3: CASSTGGETQYF
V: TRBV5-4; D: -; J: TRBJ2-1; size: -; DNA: TGTGCCAGCAGCTTGACCCCCTGGGATAGGAATGAGCAGTTCTTC; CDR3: CASSLTPWDRNEQFF
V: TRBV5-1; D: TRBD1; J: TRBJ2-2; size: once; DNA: TGCGCCAGCAGCCGCGGGACAGGGGCCGGGGAGCTGTTTTTT; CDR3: CASSRGTGAGELFF
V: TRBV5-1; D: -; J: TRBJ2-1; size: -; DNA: TGCGCCAGCAGCTTGGGATCCCGAGCGGAGAACAATGAGCAGTTCTTC; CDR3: CASSLGSRAENNEQFF
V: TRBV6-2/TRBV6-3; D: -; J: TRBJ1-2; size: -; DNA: TGTGCCAGCACCCCTCGGGGATCTGGCTACACCTTC; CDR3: CASTPRGSGYTF
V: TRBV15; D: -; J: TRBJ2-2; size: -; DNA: TGTGCCACCAGCAGAGAGGGCGGTCGGGAGCTGTTTTTT; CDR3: CATSREGGRELFF
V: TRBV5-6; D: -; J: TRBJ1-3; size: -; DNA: TGTGCCAGCAGCGCAGCTGGGAGAGGTGGAAACACCATATATTTT; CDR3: CASSAAGRGGNTIYF
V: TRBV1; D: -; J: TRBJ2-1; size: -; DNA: TGCACCAGCAGCCAATATAAAACACTAGCGGTTACCTACAATGAGCAGTTCTTC; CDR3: CTSSQYKTLAVTYNEQFF
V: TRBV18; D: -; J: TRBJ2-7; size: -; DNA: TGTGCCAGCTCACCTTCGAGCTCCTACGAGCAGTACTTC; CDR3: CASSPSSSYEQYF
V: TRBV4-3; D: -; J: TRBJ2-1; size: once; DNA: TGCGCCAGCAGCCAAGACCTAGGGGACTACAATGAGCAGTTCTTC; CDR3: CASSQDLGDYNEQFF
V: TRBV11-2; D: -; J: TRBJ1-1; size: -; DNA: TGTGCCAGCAGCTTCAGCCTAAACACTGAAGCTTTCTTT; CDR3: CASSFSLNTEAFF
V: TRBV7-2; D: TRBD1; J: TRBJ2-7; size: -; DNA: TGTGCCAGCAGCTCAGGGACAGGGAGCTCCTACGAGCAGTACTTC; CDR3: CASSSGTGSSYEQYF
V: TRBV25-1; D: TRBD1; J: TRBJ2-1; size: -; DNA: TGTGCCAGCAGTGACCTCGCTGGGACAGGGGGCTATGAGCAGTTCTTC; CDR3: CASSDLAGTGGYEQFF
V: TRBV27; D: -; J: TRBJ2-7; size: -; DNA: TGTGCCAGCAGTTTGAGGACCTCCTACGAGCAGTACTTC; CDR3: CASSLRTSYEQYF
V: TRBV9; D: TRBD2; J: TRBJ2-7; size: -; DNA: TGTGCCAGCAGCGTACTAGCGGGGGCCGAGCAGTACTTC; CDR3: CASSVLAGAEQYF
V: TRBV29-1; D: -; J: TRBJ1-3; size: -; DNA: TGCAGCGTTGAAGCATGGGGGAGCTCTGGAAACACCATATATTTT; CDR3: CSVEAWGSSGNTIYF
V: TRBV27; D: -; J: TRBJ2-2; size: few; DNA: TGTGCCAGCAGCCGCGACACGTCCGGGGAGCTGTTTTTT; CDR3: CASSRDTSGELFF
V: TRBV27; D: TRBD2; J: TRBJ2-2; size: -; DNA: TGTGCCAGCAGTCCCGCGACTGTGCGGGAGGCTGTCGGGGAGCTGTTTTTT; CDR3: CASSPATVREAVGELFF
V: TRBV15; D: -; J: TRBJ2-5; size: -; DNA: TGTGCCACCAGCAGAGCCCCCCAGGAGACCCAGTACTTC; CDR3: CATSRAPQETQYF
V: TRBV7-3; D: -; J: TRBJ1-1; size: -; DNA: TGTGCCAGCAGCTTAACGGATAGGGGGGACACTGAAGCTTTCTTT; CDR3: CASSLTDRGDTEAFF
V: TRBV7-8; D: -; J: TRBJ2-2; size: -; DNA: TGTGCCAGCAGCTTCCGGGGGTGGAACACCGGGGAGCTGTTTTTT; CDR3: CASSFRGWNTGELFF
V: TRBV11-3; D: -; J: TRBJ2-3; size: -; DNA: TGTGCCAGCAGCCCGGAGTATGGCGATACGCAGTATTTT; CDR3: CASSPEYGDTQYF
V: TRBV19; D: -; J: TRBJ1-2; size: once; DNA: TGTGCCAGTAGTTATAGGGGCAACTATGGCTACACCTTC; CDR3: CASSYRGNYGYTF
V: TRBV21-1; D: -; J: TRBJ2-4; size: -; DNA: TGTGCCAGCAGCAAACTAGAGGTGACTTCCAAAAACATTCAGTACTTC; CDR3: CASSKLEVTSKNIQYF
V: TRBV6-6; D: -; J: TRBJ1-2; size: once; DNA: TGTGCCAGCAGGAACGGGGCAGCCGAAAACTATGGCTACACCTTC; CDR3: CASRNGAAENYGYTF
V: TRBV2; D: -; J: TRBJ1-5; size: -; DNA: TGTGCCCTAGATGACGGGGGCGGCAATCAGCCCCAGCATTTT; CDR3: CALDDGGGNQPQHF
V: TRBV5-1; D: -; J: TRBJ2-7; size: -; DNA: TGCGCCAGCAGCCCCCGCCCGGGGCCTTCCTACGAGCAGTACTTC; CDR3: CASSPRPGPSYEQYF
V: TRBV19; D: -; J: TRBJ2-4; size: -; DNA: TGTGCCAGTAGTTCAAGATCCGGCGACATTCAGTACTTC; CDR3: CASSSRSGDIQYF